The 31 T cell receptor beta chains given below trace back to one sample, sequenced in a study of CD8 T cells in Susac syndrome. RNA amounts of roughly 0.5 to 1 ug underwent reverse transcription with random hexamers. TCRdb redid the calling of the immunoSEQ multiplex PCR reads with MiXCR, one entry per CDR3 protein. Here the sample spans about 440,000 distinct CDR3 sequences, approximately 89% being singletons. Sequenced sample: CD8+ T cells from PBMCs. The receptors shown here come from a human donor with multiple sclerosis.

This CDR3 is CATINRNEQFF. CDR3 DNA sequence: TGTGCCACCATCAATCGGAATGAGCAGTTCTTC. This chain links TRBV24-1 with TRBJ2-1; no definite D call. Per the germline V gene, CDR1 is KGHDR and CDR2 is SFDVKD. The CDR3 is made up of 11 amino acids. The germline V and J ends were trimmed by 8 bases and 7 bases, with 8 bases remaining between them.

The genes are TRBV7-6 and TRBJ1-5, with a weak D call TRBD1 (5 bases). V was clipped by 1 base and J by 11 bases, with 15 bases between them. The CDR3 spans 14 residues. The germline V gene encodes CDR1 SGHVS and CDR2 FNYEAQ. CDR3 bases: TGTGCCAGCAGCTTAGGGGATTTCGGGGCGGCCCAGCATTTT. Its protein is CASSLGDFGAAQHF. Supplemented by reference TRBV7-6 and TRBJ1-5, the full variable domain reads GAGVSQSPRYKVTKRGQDVALRCDPISGHVSLYWYRQALGQGPEFLTYFNYEAQQDKSGLPNDRFSAERPEGSISTLTIQRTEQRDSAMYRCASSLGDFGAAQHFGDGTRLSIL.

This rearrangement joins TRBV4-1 to TRBJ1-2; D is unclear. V was trimmed by 0 bases and J by 4 bases, leaving 24 bases between them. The CDR3 is made up of 19 amino acids. The germline CDR1 and CDR2 sequences are MGHRA and YSYEKL. The CDR3 DNA reads as TGCGCCAGCAGCCAAGATCTTGGGCCCAATGAGGAGACATTCTATGGCTACACCTTC. Encoded protein: CASSQDLGPNEETFYGYTF.

The chain recombines TRBV5-4 with TRBJ2-7; no clear D gene. V lost 0 bases and J lost 3, with 7 bases in between. This CDR3 region has 13 residues. Germline CDR1 is SGHNT and CDR2 is YYREEE (reference sequence). The CDR3 sequence is CASSLDGFYEQYF. As DNA, the CDR3 is TGTGCCAGCAGCTTGGATGGGTTCTACGAGCAGTACTTC. The full variable domain, its missing parts supplied by reference TRBV5-4 and TRBJ2-7, is ETGVTQSPTHLIKTRGQQVTLRCSSQSGHNTVSWYQQALGQGPQFIFQYYREEENGRGNFPPRFSGLQFPNYSSELNVNALELDDSALYLCASSLDGFYEQYFGPGTRLTVT.

This chain uses TRBV28 with TRBJ2-4; 7 bases align to TRBD1. CDR3 length: 14 amino acids. Germline V gene lookup returns CDR1 MDHEN and CDR2 SYDVKM. The V and J ends lost 3 bases and 9 bases, in that order; junction bases with no gene match: 8. The CDR3 coding sequence is TGTGCCAGCAGTTTTCAGGACAGGAGGAGCATTCAGTACTTC. This translates into CASSFQDRRSIQYF.

The rearrangement links TRBV12-3 or TRBV12-4 to TRBJ1-5, with a possible D match to TRBD1 (5 bases). The CDR3 extends over 15 amino acids. V was shortened by 5 bases and J by 1 base, with 12 bases between the two germline ends. This CDR3 is CASSEGLWSNQPQHF. DNA of the CDR3: TGTGCCAGCAGTGAGGGGTTATGGAGCAATCAGCCCCAGCATTTT.

The genes are TRBV30 and TRBJ1-1, with D unclear. Germline V gene lookup returns CDR1 GTSNPN and CDR2 SVGIG (reference sequence). The length of the CDR3 is 13 residues. V was shortened by 1 base and J by 1 base, with 7 bases between the two germline ends. As DNA, the CDR3 is TGTGCCTGGAGTGAGACGGAGAACACTGAAGCTTTCTTT. Translated, it gives CAWSETENTEAFF.

The rearrangement links TRBV29-1 to TRBJ2-1; D is undetermined. The CDR3 extends over 15 amino acids. Germline V gives CDR1 SQVTM, CDR2 ANQGSEA. Trimming removed 0 bases at V and 2 bases at J, with 11 bases between. CDR3 residues: CSVEDKGGTYNEQFF. DNA of the CDR3: TGCAGCGTTGAAGACAAGGGCGGTACCTACAATGAGCAGTTCTTC.

The chain employs TRBV28 and TRBJ2-5, with no clear D. The CDR3 loop spans 11 amino acids. Germline CDR1 is MDHEN and CDR2 is SYDVKM. V lost 6 bases and J lost 5, with 7 bases in between. This CDR3 is CASRFAETQYF. The CDR3 region has the DNA TGTGCCAGCAGATTTGCGGAGACCCAGTACTTC.

In this sample, this clonotype turned up a few times. V is TRBV19 and J is TRBJ2-2; D gene uncertain. The CDR3 sequence is 12 residues long. V lost 7 bases and J lost 5, with 8 bases in between. In germline, CDR1 is LNHDA, CDR2 SQIVND (reference sequence). DNA for the CDR3: TGTGCCAGTATGATGGGTACCGGGGAGCTGTTTTTT. This gives the protein CASMMGTGELFF. Variable domain in full (rest from reference TRBV19 and TRBJ2-2): DGGITQSPKYLFRKEGQNVTLSCEQNLNHDAMYWYRQDPGQGLRLIYYSQIVNDFQKGDIAEGYSVSREKKESFPLTVTSAQKNPTAFYLCASMMGTGELFFGEGSRLTVL.

V is TRBV2 and J is TRBJ2-7, with 7 bases that match TRBD1. Germline CDR1 SNHLY, CDR2 FYNNEI. The CDR3 is made up of 14 amino acids. V trimming: 8 bases; J trimming: 1 base; junction bases outside the gene matches: 8. CDR3 protein: CASRNRDSSYEQYF. CDR3 sequence (DNA): TGTGCCAGCCGTAACCGGGACAGTTCCTACGAGCAGTACTTC.

The V call is TRBV12-3 or TRBV12-4, the J call TRBJ2-5; a possible D gene is TRBD1 (6 bases). This CDR3 is built from 13 residues. V shed 8 bases and J shed 4 bases, with 14 bases lying between them. CDR3 nucleotide sequence: TGTGCCAGCGCGGCAGGGGATGGAGAGACCCAGTACTTC. This codes for CASAAGDGETQYF.

The chain carries TRBV7-9 and TRBJ2-5; tentative D call: TRBD2 (5 bases). V was cut by 4 bases and J by 4 bases, with 10 bases left in between. This CDR3 is built from 13 residues. CDR1 is SEHNR, CDR2 FQNEAQ, per germline (reference sequence). CDR3 region: CASSSPGRETQYF. The CDR3 coding sequence is TGTGCCAGCAGCTCCCCTGGGAGAGAGACCCAGTACTTC.

The rearrangement links TRBV4-1 to TRBJ1-1; D is ambiguous. Germline-derived CDR1 and CDR2 are MGHRA and YSYEKL. V shed 0 bases and J shed 7 bases, with 9 bases lying between them. The CDR3 runs 13 residues. For the CDR3, the DNA is TGCGCCAGCAGCCAAGATCCCCAGTTTGAAGCTTTCTTT. Its translation is CASSQDPQFEAFF.

The rearrangement joins TRBV2 to TRBJ1-1; D gene ambiguous. Germline loops: CDR1 SNHLY, CDR2 FYNNEI. The germline V and J ends were trimmed by 10 bases and 10 bases, with 10 bases remaining between them. The CDR3 loop spans 9 amino acids. The CDR3 nucleotides are TGTGCCAACTCCCTCGGAGCTTTCTTT. Translating gives CANSLGAFF.

The chain joins TRBV4-1 to TRBJ2-1, with 10 bases lining up with TRBD2. V shed 0 bases, J shed 3 bases, and the junction held 2 bases outside the gene matches. Germline V gene lookup returns CDR1 MGHRA and CDR2 YSYEKL. The CDR3 covers 16 residues. The CDR3 DNA reads as TGCGCCAGCAGCCAAGAAGCGGGAGGGAGCTACAATGAGCAGTTCTTC. It yields the protein CASSQEAGGSYNEQFF.

This clonotype came up once. V usage is TRBV3-1 and J usage is TRBJ2-7; TRBD2 might be the D (5 bases). With 3 bases removed from V and 2 bases from J, the gap between germline ends came to 14 bases. This CDR3 contains 15 residues. CDR1 LGHDT and CDR2 YNNKEL come from the germline V gene (reference sequence). Here the CDR3 reads CASSHGGTTTYEQYF. The CDR3 bases are TGTGCCAGCAGCCACGGAGGAACTACCACCTACGAGCAGTACTTC.

This clonotype was observed once. This chain links TRBV27 with TRBJ2-3; TRBD2 is a possible D gene (6 bases). Germline V gene sequence: CDR1 MNHEY, CDR2 SMNVEV (reference sequence). The CDR3 has 17 amino acids. With 0 bases removed from V and 0 bases from J, the gap between germline ends came to 13 bases. Here the CDR3 reads CASSLSFPGTSTDTQYF. DNA of the CDR3: TGTGCCAGCAGTTTATCGTTTCCCGGGACTAGCACAGATACGCAGTATTTT.

The count of this clonotype is one. CDR3 sequence reads: CASSQVRFSGDEQYF. The CDR3 nucleotides read TGCGCCAGCAGCCAAGTACGTTTTTCAGGGGACGAGCAGTACTTC. This chain uses TRBV4-1 with TRBJ2-7, with D perhaps TRBD1 (6 bases). The V end was cut by 1 base, the J end by 5 bases, with 15 bases between. Germline assignment: CDR1 MGHRA and CDR2 YSYEKL. The CDR3 sequence is 15 residues long.

The V gene is TRBV6-5, the J gene TRBJ1-2, with D possibly being TRBD1 (6 bases). The V end was cut by 8 bases, the J end by 0 bases, with 10 bases between. CDR3 length: 13 amino acids. Germline V gene sequence: CDR1 MNHEY, CDR2 SVGAGI. CDR3 protein: CASRKGANYGYTF. For the CDR3, the DNA is TGTGCCAGCCGAAAGGGGGCTAACTATGGCTACACCTTC.

The J gene is TRBJ2-7, the V gene TRBV25-1, with a possible D match to TRBD1 (6 bases). The V end lost 1 base, the J end lost 0 bases, and 16 bases lay between the germline ends. The CDR3 runs to 17 residues. From germline, CDR1 is MGHDK and CDR2 SYGVNS. CDR3 sequence reads: CASSEFFGDINSYEQYF. DNA for the CDR3: TGTGCCAGCAGTGAATTTTTTGGGGACATAAACTCCTACGAGCAGTACTTC.

The rearrangement joins TRBV5-1 to TRBJ1-1, with TRBD1 matching over 7 bases. This CDR3 region has 16 residues. The germline CDR1 and CDR2 sequences are SGHRS and YFSETQ. The junction had 9 bases not matched to a gene; V was cut back by 0 bases and J by 4 bases. CDR3 coding DNA: TGCGCCAGCAGCTTGGCCCCCAGGGGGTCGGGCACTGAAGCTTTCTTT. This encodes CASSLAPRGSGTEAFF.

The chain is built from TRBV28 and TRBJ1-1; 8 positions match TRBD1. There are 14 residues in the CDR3. V was pared by 6 bases and J by 5 bases, with 8 bases of the junction left unmatched. CDR1 and CDR2 (germline): MDHEN, SYDVKM. In DNA, the CDR3 is TGTGCCAGCAGCTACTCAGGGGGCCTAACTGAAGCTTTCTTT. Its protein is CASSYSGGLTEAFF.

This rearrangement joins TRBV5-1 to TRBJ2-5, with a tentative D call TRBD1 (5 bases). Trimming cost V 4 bases and J 0 bases, with 13 bases left between them. Germline values: CDR1 SGHRS, CDR2 YFSETQ. CDR3 length: 15 residues. CDR3 sequence: CASSPLTDYQETQYF. CDR3 nucleotides: TGCGCCAGCAGCCCCCTGACAGACTACCAAGAGACCCAGTACTTC.

This chain links TRBV27 with TRBJ2-3, with D hard to call. Per the germline V gene, CDR1 is MNHEY and CDR2 is SMNVEV (reference sequence). With 8 bases removed from V and 0 bases from J, the gap between germline ends came to 6 bases. The CDR3 spans 12 residues. Written as DNA, the CDR3 is TGTGCCAGCGGGTTTAGCACAGATACGCAGTATTTT. Translating gives CASGFSTDTQYF.

This chain uses TRBV24-1 with TRBJ2-1; no reliable D call. V lost 1 base, J lost 1 base, and 10 bases lay in between. Germline V gene data show CDR1 as KGHDR and CDR2 as SFDVKD. The CDR3 sequence is 16 residues long. The CDR3 DNA is TGTGCCACCAGTGATTTATCCCATTTTTCCTACAATGAGCAGTTCTTC. Its translation: CATSDLSHFSYNEQFF.

Comment on this clonotype: The junction does not match germline at one end; this may be a read error. V gene TRBV14 combines with J gene TRBJ1-1; 8 nucleotides align to TRBD1. CDR3 length equals 14 residues. Germline V lookup: CDR1 SGHDN, CDR2 FVKESK. The DNA for the CDR3 is TGTACCAGCAGCTTACACAGGGGGTACACTGAAGCTTTCTTT. This codes for CTSSLHRGYTEAFF.

The chain has TRBV7-8 and TRBJ1-1; weak D call: TRBD1 (5 bases). V shed 2 bases and J shed 7 bases, with 11 bases lying between them. The CDR3 length is 13 residues. Germline lookup yields CDR1 SGHVS and CDR2 FQNEAQ. CDR3 loop: CASSLPGVFEAFF. DNA of the CDR3: TGTGCCAGCAGCTTACCGGGGGTATTTGAAGCTTTCTTT.

CDR3 in amino acids: CASSYDSGIVETQYF. CDR3 nucleotides: TGTGCCAGCAGTTACGACTCAGGGATAGTAGAGACCCAGTACTTC. The genes are TRBV6-2 or TRBV6-3 and TRBJ2-5; a possible D gene is TRBD1 (5 bases). Trimming pared 2 bases from V and 4 bases from J, leaving 14 bases between. The germline gives CDR1 MNHEY, CDR2 SVGEGT. CDR3 length: 15 residues.

In this sample, this clonotype turned up a few times. CDR3 amino acids: CASSLTGDQPQHF. CDR3 sequence (DNA): TGTGCCAGCAGTTTGACAGGGGATCAGCCCCAGCATTTT. The V and J genes are TRBV27 and TRBJ1-5; TRBD1 aligns across 8 bases. This CDR3 contains 13 residues. V was clipped by 3 bases and J by 5 bases; unmatched bases: 0. Looked up from germline, CDR1 is MNHEY and CDR2 is SMNVEV (reference sequence).

The sample holds one count of this clonotype. This chain links TRBV27 with TRBJ2-7, with TRBD2 matching 8 bases. The J segment lost 4 bases and the V segment lost 5 bases, leaving 10 bases of the junction unmatched. The CDR3 consists of 15 residues. CDR1 and CDR2 from the germline V gene are MNHEY and SMNVEV (reference sequence). DNA for the CDR3: TGTGCCAGCAGTCTATTTAGCGGGAATTTTTACGAGCAGTACTTC. It yields the protein CASSLFSGNFYEQYF.